One sample yielded the 10 T cell receptor beta chains listed below, sequenced in a study of T cell responses to AZD1222 COVID-19 vaccine. TCRdb's copy holds only in-frame clones and misses some; the assay was immunoSEQ multiplex PCR. Here the sample spans some 120,000 clones, approximately 85% being singletons. The sequences come from peripheral blood, collected on day 0 of MenACWY control vaccination. Every receptor here comes from an adult in good health.

The gene calls are TRBV27 and TRBJ1-4; D is undetermined. The germline gives CDR1 MNHEY, CDR2 SMNVEV (reference sequence). This CDR3 is built from 16 residues. V was trimmed by 5 bases and J by 5 bases, leaving 18 bases between them. The CDR3 spells CASSPYDIYGNEKLFF. The CDR3 DNA reads as TGTGCCAGCAGTCCGTATGACATATACGGGAATGAAAAACTGTTTTTT. The complete variable domain, with remaining parts taken from reference TRBV27 and TRBJ1-4, reads EAQVTQNPRYLITVTGKKLTVTCSQNMNHEYMSWYRQDPGLGLRQIYYSMNVEVTDKGDVPEGYKVSRKEKRNFPLILESPSPNQTSLYFCASSPYDIYGNEKLFFGSGTQLSVL.

The rearrangement links TRBV9 to TRBJ2-3, with 11 nucleotides matching TRBD2. The CDR3 has 19 residues. Germline-derived CDR1 and CDR2 are SGDLS and YYNGEE. With V trimmed by 2 bases and J by 5 bases, 16 bases remained unmatched. In DNA form, the CDR3 reads TGTGCCAGCAGCGTGGAGGGTGCGGCTAGCGGGGGGACCCGAGATACGCAGTATTTT. Translated, it gives CASSVEGAASGGTRDTQYF.

The V and J genes are TRBV2 and TRBJ2-2; 7 bases match TRBD2. The CDR3 is 14 residues long. V lost 6 bases to trimming and J lost 5 bases; unmatched junction nucleotides: 6. The germline gives CDR1 SNHLY, CDR2 FYNNEI. CDR3 loop: CASRSGGRTGELFF. As DNA, the CDR3 is TGTGCCAGCAGATCGGGGGGACGAACCGGGGAGCTGTTTTTT. The variable domain in full, completed from reference TRBV2 and TRBJ2-2, reads EPEVTQTPSHQVTQMGQEVILRCVPISNHLYFYWYRQILGQKVEFLVSFYNNEISEKSEIFDDQFSVERPDGSNFTLKIRSTKLEDSAMYFCASRSGGRTGELFFGEGSRLTVL.

This clone showed up just a few times. The chain carries TRBV4-3 and TRBJ2-3; TRBD2 agrees at 15 bases. Germline V gene data show CDR1 as LGHNA and CDR2 as YSLEER. CDR3 length: 19 amino acids. Losses at the gene ends were 4 bases for V and 3 bases for J; bases not matched to a gene: 11. The CDR3 sequence: CASSPNLGTSGGRTDTQYF. In nucleotides, the CDR3 is TGCGCCAGCAGCCCGAATCTCGGGACTAGCGGGGGGAGGACAGATACGCAGTATTTT.

V and J are TRBV5-8 and TRBJ1-2, with TRBD1 matching 12 bases. This CDR3 comprises 16 residues. Trimming took 0 bases from V and 6 from J; bases not matched to a gene: 6. Germline values: CDR1 SGHTS, CDR2 YDEGEE. For the CDR3, the DNA is TGTGCCAGCAGCTTGGGGGACAGGGGGCGACGCGATGGCTACACCTTC. Amino acids: CASSLGDRGRRDGYTF.

The gene calls are TRBV19 and TRBJ2-2; no clear D gene. Germline V lookup: CDR1 LNHDA, CDR2 SQIVND (reference sequence). Between the trimmed V and J ends, which lost 3 bases and 5 bases, there was a span of 10 bases. The CDR3 loop spans 14 amino acids. In DNA, the CDR3 is TGTGCCAGTAGTATTGTTCTCGGGACCGGGGAGCTGTTTTTT. Its translation is CASSIVLGTGELFF.

The chain uses TRBV3-1 (or the pseudogene TRBV3-2) and TRBJ1-5; no reliable D call. The CDR3 runs to 14 residues. Germline lookup yields CDR1 LGHDT and CDR2 YNNKEL (reference sequence). Trimming removed 2 bases from V and 0 bases from J, with 5 bases in between. Here the CDR3 DNA reads TGTGCCAGCAGCCAACGTCATAGCAATCAGCCCCAGCATTTT. Encoded protein: CASSQRHSNQPQHF.

The V call is TRBV5-1, the J call TRBJ2-4; 7 bases are shared with TRBD1. CDR1 SGHRS and CDR2 YFSETQ come from the germline V gene. The junction had 16 bases not matched to a gene; V was cut back by 4 bases and J by 0 bases. The CDR3 contains 19 residues. The CDR3 sequence is CASSPRGRTGLLAKNIQYF. DNA of the CDR3: TGCGCCAGCAGCCCAAGGGGGCGTACTGGGCTACTAGCCAAAAACATTCAGTACTTC.

V usage is TRBV4-2 and J usage is TRBJ1-1; TRBD1 might be the D (5 bases). The CDR3 extends over 16 amino acids. Trimming pared 4 bases from V and 3 bases from J, leaving 18 bases between. Germline CDR1 LGHNA, CDR2 YNFKEQ. CDR3 sequence reads: CASSRNSPPGDTEAFF. CDR3 in DNA: TGTGCCAGCAGCCGAAATTCGCCCCCGGGGGACACTGAAGCTTTCTTT.

This chain joins TRBV6-6 and TRBJ1-1; unclear D gene. The CDR3 has 15 amino acids. The V gene's germline CDR1 is MNHNY and CDR2 SVGAGI (reference sequence). The V end lost 5 bases, the J end lost 0 bases, and 13 bases lay between the germline ends. The DNA of the CDR3 is TGTGCCAGCAGTCCCGGATTCACCTTGAACACTGAAGCTTTCTTT. Protein product: CASSPGFTLNTEAFF.